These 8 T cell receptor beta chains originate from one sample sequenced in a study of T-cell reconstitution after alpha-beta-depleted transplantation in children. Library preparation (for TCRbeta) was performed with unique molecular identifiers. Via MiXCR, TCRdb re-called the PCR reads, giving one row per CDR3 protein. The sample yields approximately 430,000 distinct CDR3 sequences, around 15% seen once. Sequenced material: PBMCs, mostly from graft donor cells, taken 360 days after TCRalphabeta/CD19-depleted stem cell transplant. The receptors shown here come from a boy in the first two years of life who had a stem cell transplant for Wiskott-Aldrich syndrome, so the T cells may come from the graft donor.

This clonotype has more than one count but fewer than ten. This CDR3 reads CASSTIPSRGPWAKNIQYF. The CDR3 DNA follows: TGTGCCAGCAGCACTATACCGAGCAGGGGGCCATGGGCCAAAAACATTCAGTACTTC. The chain couples TRBV21-1 to TRBJ2-4; the table names TRBD1, a call not compared with the DNA. TRBV21-1 is shown as a pseudogene. The CDR3 consists of 19 residues.

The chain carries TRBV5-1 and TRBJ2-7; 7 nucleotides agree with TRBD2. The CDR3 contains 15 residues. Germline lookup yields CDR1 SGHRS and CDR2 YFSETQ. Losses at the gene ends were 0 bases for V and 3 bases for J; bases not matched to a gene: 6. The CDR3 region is CASSLEGTILYEQYF. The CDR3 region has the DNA TGCGCCAGCAGCTTGGAAGGGACTATTCTCTACGAGCAGTACTTC.

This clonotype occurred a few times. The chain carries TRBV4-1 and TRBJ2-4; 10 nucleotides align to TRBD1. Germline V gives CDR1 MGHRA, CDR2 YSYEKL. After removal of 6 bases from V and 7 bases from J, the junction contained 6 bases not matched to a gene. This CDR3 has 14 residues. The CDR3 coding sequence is TGCGCCAGCAGTCCGACAGGGGGCAAGAACATTCAGTACTTC. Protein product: CASSPTGGKNIQYF.

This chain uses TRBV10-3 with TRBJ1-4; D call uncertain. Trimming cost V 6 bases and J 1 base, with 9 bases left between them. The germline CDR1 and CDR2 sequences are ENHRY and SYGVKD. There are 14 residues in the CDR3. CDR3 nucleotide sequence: TGTGCCATCAGGCCAACCGGAACTAATGAAAAACTGTTTTTT. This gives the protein CAIRPTGTNEKLFF.

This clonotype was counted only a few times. The CDR3 DNA reads as TGCAGCGTTGGGTTACTAGCGGGAGCCCCCAGTGAGACCCAGTACTTC. It is translated as CSVGLLAGAPSETQYF. The chain has TRBV29-1 and TRBJ2-5, with 11 nucleotides matching TRBD2. V dropped 4 bases and J dropped 5; count of bases not matched to a gene: 12. Germline-derived CDR1 and CDR2 are SQVTM and ANQGSEA. This CDR3 comprises 16 residues.

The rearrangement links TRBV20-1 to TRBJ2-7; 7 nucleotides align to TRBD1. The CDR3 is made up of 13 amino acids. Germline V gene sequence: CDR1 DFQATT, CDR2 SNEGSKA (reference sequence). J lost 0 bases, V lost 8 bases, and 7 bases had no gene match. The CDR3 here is CSQTGTHSYEQYF. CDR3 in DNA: TGCAGTCAGACAGGGACCCACTCCTACGAGCAGTACTTC.

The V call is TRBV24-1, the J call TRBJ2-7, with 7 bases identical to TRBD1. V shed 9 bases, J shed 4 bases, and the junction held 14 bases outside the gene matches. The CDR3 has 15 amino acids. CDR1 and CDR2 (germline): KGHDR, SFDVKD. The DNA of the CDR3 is TGTGCCACCGCAGCCAGGGGGAACTCCGGATACGAGCAGTACTTC. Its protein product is CATAARGNSGYEQYF.

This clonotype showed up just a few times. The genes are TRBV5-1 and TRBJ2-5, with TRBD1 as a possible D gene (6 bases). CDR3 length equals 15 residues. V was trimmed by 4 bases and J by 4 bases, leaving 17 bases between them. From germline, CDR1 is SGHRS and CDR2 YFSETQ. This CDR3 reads CASSPWTVETETQYF. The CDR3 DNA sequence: TGCGCCAGCAGCCCATGGACAGTTGAAACAGAGACCCAGTACTTC.